This T cell receptor (beta chain) was identified in a study of somatic mutations in cytotoxic T cells in rheumatoid arthritis. Study-wide points: Rheumatoid arthritis patients, but not healthy controls, exhibited increasing CD8+ clonality with age. The targets (antigens) of the expanded CD8+ clones were not known.

Profiling relied on immunoSEQ multiplex PCR, and the TCRdb table lists in-frame clones only, not all of them. The data hold 9,000 to 13,000 clones, with 79% observed a single time. About this clone itself: As yet, its antigen is unknown.

The sample comprised CD8+ T cells sorted from blood. The TCR originated in an adult with rheumatoid arthritis.

In DNA, the CDR3 is TGCGCCAGCTTCGACCGGGCGACAGGGCTGAGCACCGGGGAGCTGTTTTTT. Translated: CASFDRATGLSTGELFF. The J gene is TRBJ2-2, the V gene TRBV5-1, with 7 positions matching TRBD1. V lost 7 bases to trimming and J lost 4 bases; unmatched junction nucleotides: 16. The germline V gene has CDR1 SGHRS and CDR2 YFSETQ. This CDR3 spans 17 amino acids.